The rows below give T cell receptor beta chains drawn from one sample of a study of T cells in Graves' hyperthyroidism and ophthalmopathy. TCRdb reprocessed the multiplex PCR reads with MiXCR, giving one entry per CDR3 protein. The top ten hold about 6.6% of the sample, which has approximately 600,000 distinct CDR3 sequences, 12% to 15% seen once. Sequencing used blood. The source is a woman between 18 and 30 years old with Graves' ophthalmopathy. The CDR3 runs from the conserved cysteine through the conserved F or W. D genes are given only for firm matches. The size entry is marked missing in some rows and otherwise reads once, few, many or a size class.

clone_size: NA
d_call: TRBD1
v_call: TRBV4-1
j_call: TRBJ1-3
cdr3_aa: CASSQAPTGGGGNTIYF
cdr3_nt: TGCGCCAGCAGCCAAGCCCCAACAGGGGGCGGTGGAAACACCATATATTTT

clone_size: NA
d_call: TRBD2
v_call: TRBV6-2/TRBV6-3
j_call: TRBJ2-5
cdr3_aa: CASRRLAGEEGTQYF
cdr3_nt: TGTGCCAGCAGAAGGCTAGCGGGAGAGGAGGGGACCCAGTACTTC

clone_size: NA
d_call: NA
v_call: TRBV19
j_call: TRBJ1-4
cdr3_aa: CASSTGGQWEKLFF
cdr3_nt: TGTGCCAGTAGTACCGGAGGGCAGTGGGAAAAACTGTTTTTT

clone_size: NA
d_call: TRBD1
v_call: TRBV28
j_call: TRBJ2-3
cdr3_aa: CASTRGRFTDTQYF
cdr3_nt: TGTGCCAGCACCAGGGGGCGTTTCACAGATACGCAGTATTTT

clone_size: few
d_call: NA
v_call: TRBV7-2
j_call: TRBJ1-1
cdr3_aa: CASSKEDREAFF
cdr3_nt: TGTGCCAGCAGCAAGGAGGATCGGGAAGCTTTCTTT

clone_size: many
d_call: NA
v_call: TRBV5-1
j_call: TRBJ1-1
cdr3_aa: CASRTPPETLREAFF
cdr3_nt: TGCGCCAGCAGAACCCCCCCCGAAACGCTCCGAGAAGCTTTCTTT

clone_size: NA
d_call: NA
v_call: TRBV20-1
j_call: TRBJ2-5
cdr3_aa: CSASPLEETQYF
cdr3_nt: TGCAGTGCTAGTCCGTTGGAAGAGACCCAGTACTTC

clone_size: many
d_call: NA
v_call: TRBV30
j_call: TRBJ2-3
cdr3_aa: CAWMIGTDTQYF
cdr3_nt: TGTGCCTGGATGATTGGCACAGATACGCAGTATTTT

clone_size: few
d_call: NA
v_call: TRBV7-9
j_call: TRBJ1-2
cdr3_aa: CASSFKTRNYGYTF
cdr3_nt: TGTGCCAGCAGCTTCAAGACTCGGAACTATGGCTACACCTTC

clone_size: many
d_call: NA
v_call: TRBV9
j_call: TRBJ2-1
cdr3_aa: CASSVELYNEQFF
cdr3_nt: TGTGCCAGCAGCGTAGAATTGTACAATGAGCAGTTCTTC

clone_size: few
d_call: NA
v_call: TRBV5-4
j_call: TRBJ2-3
cdr3_aa: CASTLDSSTDTQYF
cdr3_nt: TGTGCCAGCACCCTGGACAGTAGCACAGATACGCAGTATTTT

clone_size: NA
d_call: NA
v_call: TRBV19
j_call: TRBJ2-6
cdr3_aa: CASSIEGSGANVLTF
cdr3_nt: TGTGCCAGTAGTATTGAAGGATCCGGGGCCAACGTCCTGACTTTC

clone_size: NA
d_call: NA
v_call: TRBV5-5
j_call: TRBJ2-1
cdr3_aa: CASSLTRQRETRNEQFF
cdr3_nt: TGTGCCAGCAGCTTGACCCGACAACGGGAGACTAGGAATGAGCAGTTCTTC

clone_size: many
d_call: TRBD2
v_call: TRBV20-1
j_call: TRBJ2-7
cdr3_aa: CSARDPLGRSGRHEQYF
cdr3_nt: TGCAGTGCTAGAGATCCCCTTGGGAGAAGCGGGAGGCACGAGCAGTACTTC

clone_size: NA
d_call: TRBD1
v_call: TRBV19
j_call: TRBJ2-3
cdr3_aa: CASRASTGADTQYF
cdr3_nt: TGTGCCAGTAGGGCCTCGACAGGGGCGGATACGCAGTATTTT

clone_size: many
d_call: NA
v_call: TRBV11-2
j_call: TRBJ1-3
cdr3_aa: CASSLGRIRKMPGNTIYF
cdr3_nt: TGTGCCAGCAGCTTAGGCCGTATCAGGAAAATGCCTGGAAACACCATATATTTT

clone_size: many
d_call: TRBD1
v_call: TRBV5-1
j_call: TRBJ1-1
cdr3_aa: CASKRQGGPNTEAFF
cdr3_nt: TGCGCCAGCAAACGACAGGGGGGGCCGAACACTGAAGCTTTCTTT

clone_size: few
d_call: NA
v_call: TRBV9
j_call: TRBJ1-2
cdr3_aa: CASSVEEGGYGYTF
cdr3_nt: TGTGCCAGCAGCGTAGAAGAGGGAGGCTATGGCTACACCTTC

clone_size: NA
d_call: TRBD2
v_call: TRBV4-1
j_call: TRBJ2-7
cdr3_aa: CASSQGLAGADEQYF
cdr3_nt: TGCGCCAGCAGCCAAGGACTAGCGGGGGCCGACGAGCAGTACTTC

clone_size: few
d_call: NA
v_call: TRBV7-2
j_call: TRBJ2-1
cdr3_aa: CASSYSGDNEQFF
cdr3_nt: TGTGCCAGCAGCTATAGTGGGGACAATGAGCAGTTCTTC

clone_size: many
d_call: NA
v_call: TRBV14
j_call: TRBJ1-2
cdr3_aa: CASSPGDGYGYTF
cdr3_nt: TGTGCCAGCAGCCCAGGGGATGGCTATGGCTACACCTTC

clone_size: NA
d_call: NA
v_call: TRBV2
j_call: TRBJ2-1
cdr3_aa: CASRGVSEQFF
cdr3_nt: TGTGCCAGCAGGGGAGTTAGTGAGCAGTTCTTC

clone_size: many
d_call: NA
v_call: TRBV19
j_call: TRBJ2-7
cdr3_aa: CASSIITASLDEQYF
cdr3_nt: TGTGCCAGTAGTATAATCACCGCCAGCCTTGACGAGCAGTACTTC

clone_size: many
d_call: TRBD2
v_call: TRBV9
j_call: TRBJ2-1
cdr3_aa: CASSATGTSGYNEQFF
cdr3_nt: TGTGCCAGCAGCGCAACCGGGACTAGCGGGTACAATGAGCAGTTCTTC

clone_size: NA
d_call: NA
v_call: TRBV6-5
j_call: TRBJ2-3
cdr3_aa: CASSYSNVADTQYF
cdr3_nt: TGTGCCAGCAGTTACTCGAACGTAGCAGATACGCAGTATTTT

clone_size: many
d_call: NA
v_call: TRBV30
j_call: TRBJ1-1
cdr3_aa: CAWNRVDTEAFF
cdr3_nt: TGTGCCTGGAACAGGGTTGACACTGAAGCTTTCTTT

clone_size: few
d_call: TRBD1
v_call: TRBV4-2
j_call: TRBJ2-7
cdr3_aa: CASSQSSPGQGPYEQYF
cdr3_nt: TGTGCCAGCAGCCAATCCTCTCCGGGACAGGGACCCTACGAGCAGTACTTC

clone_size: many
d_call: NA
v_call: TRBV7-9
j_call: TRBJ1-1
cdr3_aa: CASSPQDSLNTEAFF
cdr3_nt: TGTGCCAGCAGTCCCCAGGACAGCCTGAACACTGAAGCTTTCTTT

clone_size: few
d_call: TRBD2
v_call: TRBV5-1
j_call: TRBJ2-1
cdr3_aa: CASSLGASGSVGNEQFF
cdr3_nt: TGCGCCAGCAGCTTGGGGGCTAGCGGGTCTGTGGGGAATGAGCAGTTCTTC

clone_size: NA
d_call: TRBD2
v_call: TRBV4-1
j_call: TRBJ2-1
cdr3_aa: CASSHQTSGLYNEQFF
cdr3_nt: TGCGCCAGCAGCCATCAGACTAGCGGGCTGTACAATGAGCAGTTCTTC

clone_size: few
d_call: TRBD1
v_call: TRBV29-1
j_call: TRBJ1-1
cdr3_aa: CSVLQGVGTEAFF
cdr3_nt: TGCAGCGTTCTACAGGGGGTAGGCACTGAAGCTTTCTTT

clone_size: many
d_call: NA
v_call: TRBV24-1
j_call: TRBJ2-5
cdr3_aa: CATSDTRSRSEETQYF
cdr3_nt: TGTGCCACCAGTGATACACGATCCAGATCTGAAGAGACCCAGTACTTC